This T cell receptor (beta chain) was recorded in a study of molecular identifiers for immune sequencing clone quantification (dated by TCRdb to the late 2010s). In terms of the full investigation: For a replicate experiment, RNA from roughly 18,000 or 92,000 naive CD8 T cells was divided into five aliquots, of which four were sequenced. This methods study used CD8 T cells to benchmark TCR RNA copy counting and molecular-identifier clustering-based TCR repertoire sequencing (MIDCIRS).

Libraries of naive CD8 T cells were generated from roughly 20,000 to 1,000,000 sorted cells, with 10%, 30% or 50% of the purified RNA used. On a BD FACSAria II, naive CD8 T cells were FACS-sorted as CD8+CD4-CCR7+CD45RA+ and collected into RLT Plus buffer. Around 10 TCR copies' worth of Jurkat RNA were spiked into roughly 17,000-1,100,000 naive CD8 T cell samples to test detection sensitivity. CD8 T cells were enriched with RosetteSep CD8+ T Cell Enrichment Cocktail and Ficoll-Paque, followed by ACK red cell lysis. Including the terminal cysteine and phenylalanine, the CDR3 comprises 14 residues. Only the CDR3 region is kept as DNA, spanning 42 bases read in frame from base 1. V and J are truncated by 8 bases and 3 bases respectively, leaving an intervening sequence of 14 bases. Findings and caveats that apply to the study as a whole: The sizes of highly expanded clones could end up underestimated when identical TCR molecules share a barcode. A single cell's worth of spiked-in Jurkat TCR RNA was reported detectable even among under 1.1 million naive CD8 T cells. Spiked-in Jurkat TCR RNA (about ten copies' worth), which is not part of the donor repertoire, was contained in the naive libraries. In CMV-specific effector cells, clones with more than 20 RNA copies contained over 99% of molecules, whereas in naive cells such clones contained under 1% of molecules. Modeling estimated roughly 3 recovered TCR RNA copies per cell, compared with about 10 by digital PCR, which implies about 32% capture efficiency. When barcode sub-clustering was omitted, TCR diversity was inflated by chimeric consensus sequences, with chimeras reaching as high as 47%.

About this clonotype: What this receptor recognizes is not known. Base-call qualities are not available, and no considerably larger clone is one nucleotide away.

Libraries were made using PCR. Reads for this sample came from a NextSeq 500. Bulk TCR libraries were made following a previously described method, with the TCR primers given in Table S5. Purification of total RNA was performed with the Qiagen AllPrep DNA/RNA kit. Reads from multiple sequencing runs of the same library were pooled before analysis. The source study handled its data this way. Reads were retained only if the reads had an exact TCR constant sequence, and the retained reads were trimmed to 150 nt and grouped according to their 12-nt molecular barcodes. Reads in each barcode group were sub-clustered using a 15% Levenshtein threshold, and a quality-weighted consensus sequence was built for each RNA molecule. Non-functional sequences were filtered out, along with any lower-count sequence sitting one edit away from another sequence. Barcode sub-clusters with fewer than 20% of the maximum read count were removed, based on fitting two negative binomial distributions. In TCRdb, the public reads were trimmed at Q25 with fastp and aligned with MiXCR, with productive beta chains retained. Each CDR3 protein gets just one entry, which takes the most common genes and DNA from the rows behind it. TCRdb's processing, not the authors' own work, is the source of the V and J calls. The sample contains hundreds of thousands of distinct CDR3 sequences, 25% of them found a single time. The ten largest clones represent 0.7% to 0.95% of the sample.

The chain is encoded by TRBV12-3 or TRBV12-4 joined to TRBJ1-5; TRBD1 is possibly the D segment (5 matching bases). The TCR was taken from a human donor in good health. Some libraries in this study had Jurkat cell RNA spiked in. Sequencing was performed on naive CD8+ T cells from blood, with Jurkat cell RNA spiked in. In the paper's terms, the cell subset or site label means: FACS-sorted CD8+CD4-CCR7+CD45RA+ naive T cells. The bases read TGTGCCAGCCATGCTGGGGGAGTCAATCAGCCCCAGCATTTT. Its protein product is CASHAGGVNQPQHF.